Described below is a single T cell receptor beta chain sequence and its context. Other DNA sequences in the same sample also yield this CDR3. Generated by immunoSEQ multiplex PCR, the TCRdb table keeps only in-frame clones and is missing some. In the table there are roughly 130,000 clones, over 80% of which are singletons. The V end lost 4 bases, the J end lost 1 base, and 10 bases lay between the germline ends. This CDR3 comprises 13 residues. Germline loops: CDR1 SQVTM, CDR2 ANQGSEA. This sample is drawn from a study of blood T cell repertoires in COVID-19. Background on the study: Acute-phase and convalescent COVID-19 samples originated in the United States, Italy and Spain.

This sequence originates from a man aged 40-50 years with active or convalescent COVID-19. The chain couples TRBV29-1 to TRBJ1-1; tentatively, D is TRBD1 (5 bases). The source material was peripheral blood. For the CDR3, the DNA is TGCAGCGTTGGGGGCAAACAGAACACTGAAGCTTTCTTT. Translated, it gives CSVGGKQNTEAFF.